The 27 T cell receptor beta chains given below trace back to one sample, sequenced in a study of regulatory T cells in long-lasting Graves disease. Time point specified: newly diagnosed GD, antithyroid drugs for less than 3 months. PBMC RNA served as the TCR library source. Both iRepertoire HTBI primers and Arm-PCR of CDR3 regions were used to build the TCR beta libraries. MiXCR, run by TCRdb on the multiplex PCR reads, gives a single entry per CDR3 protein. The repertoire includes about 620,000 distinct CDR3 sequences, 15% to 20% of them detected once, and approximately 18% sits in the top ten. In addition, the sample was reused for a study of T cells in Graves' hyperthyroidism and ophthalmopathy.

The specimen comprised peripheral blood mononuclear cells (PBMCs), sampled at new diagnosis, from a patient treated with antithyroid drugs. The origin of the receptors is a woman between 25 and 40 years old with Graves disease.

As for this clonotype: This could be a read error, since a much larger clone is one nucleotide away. The CDR3 loop reads CASSPLLGGTAEAFF. The CDR3 DNA follows: TGTGCCAGCAGCCCACTGCTCGGGGGAACCGCTGAAGCTTTCTTT. The rearrangement uses TRBV11-1 and TRBJ1-1, with D possibly matching TRBD1 (5 bases). The CDR3 contains 15 residues. V was trimmed by 5 bases and J by 6 bases, leaving 19 bases between them. Per germline, CDR1 SGHAT and CDR2 FQDESV (reference sequence).

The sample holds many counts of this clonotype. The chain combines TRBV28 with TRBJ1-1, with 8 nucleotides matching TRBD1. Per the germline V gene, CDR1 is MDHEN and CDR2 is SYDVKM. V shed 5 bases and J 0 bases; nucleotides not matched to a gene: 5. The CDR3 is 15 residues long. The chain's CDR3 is CASSIYRGVNTEAFF. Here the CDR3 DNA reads TGTGCCAGCAGTATTTACAGGGGGGTGAACACTGAAGCTTTCTTT.

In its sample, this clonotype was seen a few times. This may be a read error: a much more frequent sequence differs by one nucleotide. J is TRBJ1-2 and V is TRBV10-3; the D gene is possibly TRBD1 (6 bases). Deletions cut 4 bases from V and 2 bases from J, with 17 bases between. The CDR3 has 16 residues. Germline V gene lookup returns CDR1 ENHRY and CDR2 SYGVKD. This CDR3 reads CAISGTGTRKNYGYTF. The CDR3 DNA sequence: TGTGCCATCAGTGGTACCGGGACAAGGAAAAACTATGGCTACACCTTC.

CDR3 residues: CTSSLTGTSAPYEQYF. Written as DNA, the CDR3 is TGTACCAGCAGCTTAACCGGGACTAGCGCTCCCTACGAGCAGTACTTC. The chain links TRBV7-2 to TRBJ2-7, with 10 bases matching TRBD2. V lost 2 bases to trimming and J lost 2 bases; unmatched junction nucleotides: 6. This CDR3 is built from 16 residues. Germline values: CDR1 SGHTA, CDR2 FQGNSA.

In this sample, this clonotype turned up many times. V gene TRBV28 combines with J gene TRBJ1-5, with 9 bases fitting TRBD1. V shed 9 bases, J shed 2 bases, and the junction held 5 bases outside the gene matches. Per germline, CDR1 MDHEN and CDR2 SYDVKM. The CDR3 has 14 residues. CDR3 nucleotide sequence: TGTGCCAGAACCGGGACAGGGCGCAATCAGCCCCAGCATTTT. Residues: CARTGTGRNQPQHF.

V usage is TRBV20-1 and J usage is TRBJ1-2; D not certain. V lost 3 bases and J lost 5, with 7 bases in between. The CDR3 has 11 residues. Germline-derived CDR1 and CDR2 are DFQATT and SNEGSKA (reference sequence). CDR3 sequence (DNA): TGCAGTGCTAGCGTCCCGTATGGCTACACCTTC. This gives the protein CSASVPYGYTF.

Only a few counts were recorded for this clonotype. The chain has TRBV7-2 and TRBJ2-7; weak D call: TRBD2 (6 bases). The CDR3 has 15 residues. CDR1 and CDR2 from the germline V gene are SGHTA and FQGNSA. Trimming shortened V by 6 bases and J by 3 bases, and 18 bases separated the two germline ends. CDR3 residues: CASSPIAVSFYEQYF. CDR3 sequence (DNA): TGTGCCAGCAGTCCCATAGCGGTTTCTTTCTACGAGCAGTACTTC.

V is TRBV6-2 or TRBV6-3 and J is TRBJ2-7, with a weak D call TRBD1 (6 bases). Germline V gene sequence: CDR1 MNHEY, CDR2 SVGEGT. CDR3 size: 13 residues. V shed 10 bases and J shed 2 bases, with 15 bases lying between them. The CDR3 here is CAILDRLTYEQYF. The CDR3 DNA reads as TGTGCCATCCTAGACAGGCTCACCTACGAGCAGTACTTC.

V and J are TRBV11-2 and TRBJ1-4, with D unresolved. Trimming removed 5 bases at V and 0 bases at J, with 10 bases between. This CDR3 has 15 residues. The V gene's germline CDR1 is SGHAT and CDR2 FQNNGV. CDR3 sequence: CASSGSGATNEKLFF. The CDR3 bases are TGTGCCAGCAGCGGGAGTGGGGCAACTAATGAAAAACTGTTTTTT.

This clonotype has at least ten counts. The CDR3 coding sequence is TGCAGTGCTAGCAGACTGCCGACCTACGAGCAGTACTTC. Translated, it gives CSASRLPTYEQYF. J is TRBJ2-7 and V is TRBV20-1; no clear D gene. Trimming took 3 bases from V and 2 from J, leaving 11 bases between them. Germline loops: CDR1 DFQATT, CDR2 SNEGSKA (reference sequence). The CDR3 loop spans 13 amino acids.

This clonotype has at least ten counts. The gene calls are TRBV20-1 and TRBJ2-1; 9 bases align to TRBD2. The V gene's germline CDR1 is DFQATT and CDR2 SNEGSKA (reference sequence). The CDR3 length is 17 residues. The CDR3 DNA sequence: TGCACCCCAGAATCGACTAGCGGATTTCTCTCCTACAATGAGCAGTTCTTC. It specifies CTPESTSGFLSYNEQFF.

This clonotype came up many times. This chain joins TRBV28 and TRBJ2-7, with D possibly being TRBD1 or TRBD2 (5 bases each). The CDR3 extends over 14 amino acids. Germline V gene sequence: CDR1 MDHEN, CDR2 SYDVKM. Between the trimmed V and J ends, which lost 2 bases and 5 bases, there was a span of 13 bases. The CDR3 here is CASSLRPGRHEQYF. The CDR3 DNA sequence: TGTGCCAGCAGTTTACGACCGGGACGCCACGAGCAGTACTTC.

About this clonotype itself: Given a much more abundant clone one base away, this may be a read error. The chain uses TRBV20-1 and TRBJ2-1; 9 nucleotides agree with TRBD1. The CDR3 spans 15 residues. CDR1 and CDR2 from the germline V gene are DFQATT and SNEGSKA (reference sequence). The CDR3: CSATWWGQGYNEQSF. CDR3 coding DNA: TGCAGTGCTACCTGGTGGGGACAGGGATACAATGAGCAGTCCTTC.

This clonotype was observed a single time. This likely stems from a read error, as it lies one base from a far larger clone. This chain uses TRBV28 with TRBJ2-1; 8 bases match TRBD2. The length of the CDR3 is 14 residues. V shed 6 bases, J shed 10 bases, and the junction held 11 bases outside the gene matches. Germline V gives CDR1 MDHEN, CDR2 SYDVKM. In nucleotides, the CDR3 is TGTGCCAGCAGCCTCAGCGGGAGTAACTACGAGCAGTTCTTC. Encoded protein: CASSLSGSNYEQFF.

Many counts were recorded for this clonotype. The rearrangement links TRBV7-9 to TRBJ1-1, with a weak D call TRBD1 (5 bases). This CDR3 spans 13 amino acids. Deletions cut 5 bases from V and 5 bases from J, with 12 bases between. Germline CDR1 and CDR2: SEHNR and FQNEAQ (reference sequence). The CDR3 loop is CASSTGTRTEAFF. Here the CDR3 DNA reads TGTGCCAGCAGCACCGGGACCCGAACTGAAGCTTTCTTT.

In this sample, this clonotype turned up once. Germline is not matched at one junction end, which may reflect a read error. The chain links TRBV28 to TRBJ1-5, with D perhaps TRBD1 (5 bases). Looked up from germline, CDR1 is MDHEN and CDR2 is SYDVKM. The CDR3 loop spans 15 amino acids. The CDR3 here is CASGLRGRQRGPQHF. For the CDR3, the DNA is TGTGCCAGCGGTTTACGGGGCAGGCAAAGGGGGCCCCAGCATTTT.

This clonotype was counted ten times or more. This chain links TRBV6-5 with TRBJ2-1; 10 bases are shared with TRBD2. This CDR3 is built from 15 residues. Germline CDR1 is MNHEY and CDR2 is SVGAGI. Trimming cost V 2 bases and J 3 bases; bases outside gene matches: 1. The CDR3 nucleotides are TGTGCCAGCAGTTACGCTAGCGGGGGCTACAATGAGCAGTTCTTC. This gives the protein CASSYASGGYNEQFF.

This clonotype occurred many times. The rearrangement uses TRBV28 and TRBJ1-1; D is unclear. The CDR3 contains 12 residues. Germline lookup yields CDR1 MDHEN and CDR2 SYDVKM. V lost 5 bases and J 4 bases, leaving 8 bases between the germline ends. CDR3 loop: CASSEGPTEAFF. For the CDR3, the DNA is TGTGCCAGCAGTGAGGGTCCCACTGAAGCTTTCTTT.

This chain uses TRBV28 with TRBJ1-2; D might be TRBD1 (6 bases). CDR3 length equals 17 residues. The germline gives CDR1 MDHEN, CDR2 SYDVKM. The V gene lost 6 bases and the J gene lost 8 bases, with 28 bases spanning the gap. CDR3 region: CASSPSGHEDGMWGYTF. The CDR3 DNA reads TGTGCCAGCAGCCCGTCGGGACACGAGGACGGGATGTGGGGCTACACCTTC.

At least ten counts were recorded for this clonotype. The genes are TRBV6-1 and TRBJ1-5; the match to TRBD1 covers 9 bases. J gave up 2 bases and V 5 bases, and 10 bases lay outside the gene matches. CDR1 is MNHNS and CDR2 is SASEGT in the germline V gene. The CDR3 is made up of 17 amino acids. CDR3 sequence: CASSPPQRTGGNQPQHF. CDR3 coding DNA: TGTGCCAGCAGTCCACCCCAACGGACAGGGGGCAATCAGCCCCAGCATTTT.

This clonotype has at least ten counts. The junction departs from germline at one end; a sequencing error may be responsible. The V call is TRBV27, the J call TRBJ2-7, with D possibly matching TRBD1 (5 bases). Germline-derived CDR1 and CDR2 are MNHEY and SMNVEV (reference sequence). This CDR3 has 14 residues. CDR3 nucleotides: TGTGCCAGCAGCTTATATCAGGGTCCCTACGAGCAGTACTTC. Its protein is CASSLYQGPYEQYF.

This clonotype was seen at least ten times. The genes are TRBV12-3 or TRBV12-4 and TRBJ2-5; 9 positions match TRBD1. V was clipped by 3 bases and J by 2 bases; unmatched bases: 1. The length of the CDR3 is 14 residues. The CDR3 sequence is CASSFGQGQETQYF. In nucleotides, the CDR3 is TGTGCCAGCAGTTTTGGACAGGGGCAAGAGACCCAGTACTTC.

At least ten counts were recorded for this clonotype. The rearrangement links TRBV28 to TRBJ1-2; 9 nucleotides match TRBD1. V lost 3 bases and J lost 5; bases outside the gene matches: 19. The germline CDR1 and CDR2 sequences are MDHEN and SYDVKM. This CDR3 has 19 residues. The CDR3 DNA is TGTGCCAGCAGTTTTGCCCCCCCCCCTAGGACAGGGGAGGGATATGGCTACACCTTC. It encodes CASSFAPPPRTGEGYGYTF.

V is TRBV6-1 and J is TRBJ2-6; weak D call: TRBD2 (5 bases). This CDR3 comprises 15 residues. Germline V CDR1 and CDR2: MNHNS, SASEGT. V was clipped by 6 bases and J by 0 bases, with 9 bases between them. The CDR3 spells CASSEGASGANVLTF. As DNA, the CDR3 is TGTGCCAGCAGCGAGGGAGCCTCTGGGGCCAACGTCCTGACTTTC.

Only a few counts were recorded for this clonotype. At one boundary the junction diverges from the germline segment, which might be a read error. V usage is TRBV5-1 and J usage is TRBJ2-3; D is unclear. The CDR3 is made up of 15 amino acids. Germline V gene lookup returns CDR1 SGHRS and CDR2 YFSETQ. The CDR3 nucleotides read TGTGCCAGCAGCTTGTCCCCCGGCTACACAGATACGCAGTATTTT. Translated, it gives CASSLSPGYTDTQYF. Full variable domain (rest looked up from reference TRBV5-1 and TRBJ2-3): KAGVTQTPRYLIKTRGQQVTLSCSPISGHRSVSWYQQTPGQGLQFLFEYFSETQRNKGNFPGRFSGRQFSNSRSEMNVSTLELGDSALYLCASSLSPGYTDTQYFGPGTRLTVL.

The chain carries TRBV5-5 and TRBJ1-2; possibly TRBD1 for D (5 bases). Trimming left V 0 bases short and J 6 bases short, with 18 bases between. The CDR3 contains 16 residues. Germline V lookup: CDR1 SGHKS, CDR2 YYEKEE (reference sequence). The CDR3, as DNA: TGTGCCAGCAGCTTGGGTTGGGACTTACCCGGAGATGGCTACACCTTC. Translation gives CASSLGWDLPGDGYTF.

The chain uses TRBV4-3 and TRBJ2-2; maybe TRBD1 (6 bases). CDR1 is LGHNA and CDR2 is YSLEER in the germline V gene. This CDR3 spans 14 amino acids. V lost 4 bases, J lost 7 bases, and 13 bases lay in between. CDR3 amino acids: CASSRRQVGGELFF. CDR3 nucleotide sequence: TGCGCCAGCAGCCGTCGACAGGTTGGCGGGGAGCTGTTTTTT.